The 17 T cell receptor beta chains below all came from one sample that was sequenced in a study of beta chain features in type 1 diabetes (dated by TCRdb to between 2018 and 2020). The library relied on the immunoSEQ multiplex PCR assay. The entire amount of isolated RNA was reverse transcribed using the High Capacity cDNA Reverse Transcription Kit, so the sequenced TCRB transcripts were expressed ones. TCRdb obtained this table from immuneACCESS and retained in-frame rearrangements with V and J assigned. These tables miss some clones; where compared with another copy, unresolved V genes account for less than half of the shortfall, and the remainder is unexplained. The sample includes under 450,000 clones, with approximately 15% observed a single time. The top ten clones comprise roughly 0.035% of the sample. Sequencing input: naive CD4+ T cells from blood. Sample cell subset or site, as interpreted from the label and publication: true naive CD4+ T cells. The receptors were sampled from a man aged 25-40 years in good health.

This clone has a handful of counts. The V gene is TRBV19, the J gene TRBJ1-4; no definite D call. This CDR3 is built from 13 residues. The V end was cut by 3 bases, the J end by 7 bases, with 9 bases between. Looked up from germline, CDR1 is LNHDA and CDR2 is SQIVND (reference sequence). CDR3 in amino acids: CASSITGFEKLFF. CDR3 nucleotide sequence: TGTGCCAGTAGTATCACGGGGTTTGAAAAACTGTTTTTT.

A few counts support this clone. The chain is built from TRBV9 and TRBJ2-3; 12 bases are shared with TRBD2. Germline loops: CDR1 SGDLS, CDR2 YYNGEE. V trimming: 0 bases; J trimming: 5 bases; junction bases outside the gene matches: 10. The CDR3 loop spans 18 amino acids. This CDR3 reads CASSVDPATSGRIDTQYF. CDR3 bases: TGTGCCAGCAGCGTAGATCCCGCGACTAGCGGGAGAATAGATACGCAGTATTTT. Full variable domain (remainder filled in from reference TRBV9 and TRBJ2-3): DSGVTQTPKHLITATGQRVTLRCSPRSGDLSVYWYQQSLDQGLQFLIQYYNGEERAKGNILERFSAQQFPDLHSELNLSSLELGDSALYFCASSVDPATSGRIDTQYFGPGTRLTVL.

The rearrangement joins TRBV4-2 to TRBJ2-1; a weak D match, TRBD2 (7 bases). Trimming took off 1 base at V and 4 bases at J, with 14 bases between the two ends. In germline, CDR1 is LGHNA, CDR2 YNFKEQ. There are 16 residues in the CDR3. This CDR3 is CASSQVSSGTYNEQFF. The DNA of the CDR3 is TGTGCCAGCAGCCAAGTTAGCAGCGGGACATACAATGAGCAGTTCTTC.

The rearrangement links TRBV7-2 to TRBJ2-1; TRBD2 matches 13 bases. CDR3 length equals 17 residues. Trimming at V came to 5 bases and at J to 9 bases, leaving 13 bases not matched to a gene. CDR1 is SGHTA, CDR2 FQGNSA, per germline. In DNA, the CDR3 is TGTGCCAGCAGCCGGGCCCGACTAGCGGGAGGTCCGGGTGAGCAGTTCTTC. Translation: CASSRARLAGGPGEQFF.

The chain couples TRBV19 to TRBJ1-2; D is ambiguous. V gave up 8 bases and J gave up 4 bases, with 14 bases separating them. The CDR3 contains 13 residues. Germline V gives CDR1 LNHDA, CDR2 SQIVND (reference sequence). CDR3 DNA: TGTGCCAGTCGATTCCGGGTCGCCTATGGCTACACCTTC. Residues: CASRFRVAYGYTF. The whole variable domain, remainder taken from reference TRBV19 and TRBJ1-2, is DGGITQSPKYLFRKEGQNVTLSCEQNLNHDAMYWYRQDPGQGLRLIYYSQIVNDFQKGDIAEGYSVSREKKESFPLTVTSAQKNPTAFYLCASRFRVAYGYTFGSGTRLTVV.

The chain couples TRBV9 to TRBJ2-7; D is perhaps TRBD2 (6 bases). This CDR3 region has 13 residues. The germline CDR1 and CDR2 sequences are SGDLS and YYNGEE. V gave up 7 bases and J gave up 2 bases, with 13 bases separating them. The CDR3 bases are TGTGCCAGCGCGAGGGACTTAGCCTACGAGCAGTACTTC. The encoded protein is CASARDLAYEQYF.

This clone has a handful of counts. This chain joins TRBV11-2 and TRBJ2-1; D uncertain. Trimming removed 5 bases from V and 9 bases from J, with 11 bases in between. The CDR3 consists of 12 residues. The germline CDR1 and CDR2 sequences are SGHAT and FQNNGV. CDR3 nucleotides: TGTGCCAGCAGCCCCCCTTTCGGTGAGCAGTTCTTC. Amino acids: CASSPPFGEQFF.

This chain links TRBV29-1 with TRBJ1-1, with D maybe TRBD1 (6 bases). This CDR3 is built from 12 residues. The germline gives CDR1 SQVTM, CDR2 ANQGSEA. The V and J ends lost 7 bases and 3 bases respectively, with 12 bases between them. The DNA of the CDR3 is TGCAGCGCAATCAGGGGCTACACTGAAGCTTTCTTT. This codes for CSAIRGYTEAFF.

CDR3: CASESGVTKNIQYF. CDR3 bases: TGTGCCAGTGAATCGGGAGTTACCAAAAACATTCAGTACTTC. V and J are TRBV19 and TRBJ2-4; the D gene is possibly TRBD2 (6 bases). Trimming took off 8 bases at V and 2 bases at J, with 13 bases between the two ends. Germline V gives CDR1 LNHDA, CDR2 SQIVND (reference sequence). This CDR3 spans 14 amino acids.

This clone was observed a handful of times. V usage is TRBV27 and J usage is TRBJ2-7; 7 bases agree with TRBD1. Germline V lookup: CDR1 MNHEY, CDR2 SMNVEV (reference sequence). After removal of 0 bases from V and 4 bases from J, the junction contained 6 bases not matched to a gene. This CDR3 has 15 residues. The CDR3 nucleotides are TGTGCCAGCAGTTTATCCTTGACAGGGTCTTACGAGCAGTACTTC. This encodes CASSLSLTGSYEQYF.

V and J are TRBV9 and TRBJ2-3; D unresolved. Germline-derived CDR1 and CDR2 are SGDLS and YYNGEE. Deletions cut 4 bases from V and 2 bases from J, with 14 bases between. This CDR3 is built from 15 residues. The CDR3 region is CASSIHESYTDTQYF. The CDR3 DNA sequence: TGTGCCAGCAGCATCCACGAGTCCTACACAGATACGCAGTATTTT.

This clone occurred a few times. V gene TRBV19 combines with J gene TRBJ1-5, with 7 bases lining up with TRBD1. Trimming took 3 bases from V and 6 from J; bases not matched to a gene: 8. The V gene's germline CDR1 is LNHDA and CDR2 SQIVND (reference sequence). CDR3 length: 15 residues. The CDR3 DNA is TGTGCCAGTAGTATGAGGGGGCGCCCCGGTCAGCCCCAGCATTTT. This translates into CASSMRGRPGQPQHF.

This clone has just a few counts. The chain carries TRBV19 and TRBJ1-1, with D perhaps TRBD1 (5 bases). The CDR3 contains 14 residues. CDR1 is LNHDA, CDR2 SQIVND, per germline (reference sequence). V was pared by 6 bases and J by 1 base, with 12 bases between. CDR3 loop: CASRSWQGNTEAFF. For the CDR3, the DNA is TGTGCCAGTAGAAGTTGGCAGGGGAACACTGAAGCTTTCTTT.

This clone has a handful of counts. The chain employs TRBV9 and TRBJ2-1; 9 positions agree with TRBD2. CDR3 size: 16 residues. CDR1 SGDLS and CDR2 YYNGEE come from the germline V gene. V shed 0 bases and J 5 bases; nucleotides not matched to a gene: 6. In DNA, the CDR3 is TGTGCCAGCAGCGTAGAGTGGTTAGCGGGGGACAATGAGCAGTTCTTC. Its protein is CASSVEWLAGDNEQFF.

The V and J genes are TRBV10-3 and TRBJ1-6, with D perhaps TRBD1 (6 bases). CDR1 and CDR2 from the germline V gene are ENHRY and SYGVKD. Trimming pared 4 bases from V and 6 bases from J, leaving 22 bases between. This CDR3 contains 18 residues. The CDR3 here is CAISGTAQRGIGNSPLHF. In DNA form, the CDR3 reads TGTGCCATCAGTGGGACAGCCCAGAGGGGTATCGGTAATTCACCCCTCCACTTT.

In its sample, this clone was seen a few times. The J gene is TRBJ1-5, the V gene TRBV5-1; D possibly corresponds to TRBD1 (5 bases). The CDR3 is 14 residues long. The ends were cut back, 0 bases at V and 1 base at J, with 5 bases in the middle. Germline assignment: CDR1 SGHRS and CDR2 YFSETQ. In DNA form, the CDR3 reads TGCGCCAGCAGCTTGGGACAGAGCAATCAGCCCCAGCATTTT. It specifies CASSLGQSNQPQHF.

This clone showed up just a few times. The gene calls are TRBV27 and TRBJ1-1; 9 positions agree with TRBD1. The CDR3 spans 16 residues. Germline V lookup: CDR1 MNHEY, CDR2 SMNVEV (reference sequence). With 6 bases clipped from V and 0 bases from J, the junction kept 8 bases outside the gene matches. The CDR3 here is CASRTGYRGLNTEAFF. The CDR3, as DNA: TGTGCCAGCAGAACCGGCTACAGGGGGCTGAACACTGAAGCTTTCTTT.